This T cell receptor (beta chain) was identified in a study of response to subunit inactivated influenza vaccine. This clonotype was observed a few times. TCRdb used MiXCR to reprocess the RT-PCR reads, holding one entry per CDR3 protein. The table shows around 570,000 distinct CDR3 sequences, with approximately 10% occurring only once. Germline V gene data show CDR1 as MNHEY and CDR2 as SVGAGI. Deletions cut 6 bases from V and 5 bases from J, with 11 bases between. This CDR3 comprises 12 residues. The same specimen was also included in a second study, on T cells expressing NK-cell markers. From that study: The cDNA for TCR beta came from 5'RACE template switching with UMIs. Underlying the TCR beta repertoires were sorted CD3+CD56+NKG2C+, CD3+CD56+NKG2C- and CD3+CD56-NKG2C+ T cells. Among eight sequenced donors, seven carried HCMV seropositivity while one was seronegative. Also leading the CD3+CD56-NKG2C+ fraction in a few donors were these clonotypes. No clear determination of HCMV specificity was made for expanded NKG2C+ T cell clones.

Sequencing used PBMCs from blood, obtained on the day of vaccination. The rearrangement joins TRBV6-5 to TRBJ2-7; D is perhaps TRBD1 (6 bases). The clonotype was recovered from a man aged 45-65 years who received an inactivated influenza vaccine. The CDR3 nucleotides are TGTGCCAGCAGGAGGACAGTCAACGAGCAGTACTTC. This codes for CASRRTVNEQYF.